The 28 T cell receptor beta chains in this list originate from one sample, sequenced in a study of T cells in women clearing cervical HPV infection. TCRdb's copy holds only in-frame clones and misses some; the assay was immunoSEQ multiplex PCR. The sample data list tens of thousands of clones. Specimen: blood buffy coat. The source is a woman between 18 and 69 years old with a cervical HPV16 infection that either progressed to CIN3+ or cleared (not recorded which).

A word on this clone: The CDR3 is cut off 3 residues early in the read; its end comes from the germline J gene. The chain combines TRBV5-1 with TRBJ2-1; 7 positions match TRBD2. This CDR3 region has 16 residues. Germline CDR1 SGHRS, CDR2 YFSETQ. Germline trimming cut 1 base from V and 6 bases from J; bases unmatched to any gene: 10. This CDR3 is CASSLSGQRGGNEQFF. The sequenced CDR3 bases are TGCGCCAGCAGCTTGAGTGGCCAGCGGGGCGGCAATGAG. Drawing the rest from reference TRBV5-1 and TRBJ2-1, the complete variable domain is KAGVTQTPRYLIKTRGQQVTLSCSPISGHRSVSWYQQTPGQGLQFLFEYFSETQRNKGNFPGRFSGRQFSNSRSEMNVSTLELGDSALYLCASSLSGQRGGNEQFFGPGTRLTVL.

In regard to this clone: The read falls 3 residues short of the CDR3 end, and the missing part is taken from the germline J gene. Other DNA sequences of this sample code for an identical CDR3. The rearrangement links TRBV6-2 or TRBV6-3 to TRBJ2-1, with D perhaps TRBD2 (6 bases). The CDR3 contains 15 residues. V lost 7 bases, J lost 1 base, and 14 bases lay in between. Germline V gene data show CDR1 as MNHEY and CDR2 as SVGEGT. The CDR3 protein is CASNLLAGSYNEQFF. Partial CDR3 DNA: TGTGCCAGCAATCTACTAGCAGGATCCTACAATGAG.

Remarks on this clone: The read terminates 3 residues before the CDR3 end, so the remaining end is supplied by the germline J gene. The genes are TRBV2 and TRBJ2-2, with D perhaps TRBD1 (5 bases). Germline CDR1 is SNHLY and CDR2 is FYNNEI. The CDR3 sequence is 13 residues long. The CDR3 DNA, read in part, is TGTGCCAGCAACCCAGGGTTAAATTCACCG. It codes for CASNPGLNSP. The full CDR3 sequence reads CASNPGLNSPLFF. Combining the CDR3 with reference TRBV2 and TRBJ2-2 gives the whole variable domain EPEVTQTPSHQVTQMGQEVILRCVPISNHLYFYWYRQILGQKVEFLVSFYNNEISEKSEIFDDQFSVERPDGSNFTLKIRSTKLEDSAMYFCASNPGLNSPLFFGEGSRLTVL.

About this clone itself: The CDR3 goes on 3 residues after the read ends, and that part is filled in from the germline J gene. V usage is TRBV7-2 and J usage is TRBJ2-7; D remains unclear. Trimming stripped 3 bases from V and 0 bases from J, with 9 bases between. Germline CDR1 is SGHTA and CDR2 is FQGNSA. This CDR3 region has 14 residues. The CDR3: CASSFLGSSYEQYF. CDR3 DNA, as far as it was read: TGTGCCAGCAGCTTCCTAGGAAGCTCCTACGAG.

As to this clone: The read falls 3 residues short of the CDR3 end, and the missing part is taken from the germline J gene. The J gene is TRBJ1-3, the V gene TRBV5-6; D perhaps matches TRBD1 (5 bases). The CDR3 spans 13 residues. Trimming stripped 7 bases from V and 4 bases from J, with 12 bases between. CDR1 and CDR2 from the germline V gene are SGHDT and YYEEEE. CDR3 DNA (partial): TGTGCCAGCGCTTGGGGCGCGGGAAACACC. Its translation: CASAWGAGNT. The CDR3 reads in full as CASAWGAGNTIYF.

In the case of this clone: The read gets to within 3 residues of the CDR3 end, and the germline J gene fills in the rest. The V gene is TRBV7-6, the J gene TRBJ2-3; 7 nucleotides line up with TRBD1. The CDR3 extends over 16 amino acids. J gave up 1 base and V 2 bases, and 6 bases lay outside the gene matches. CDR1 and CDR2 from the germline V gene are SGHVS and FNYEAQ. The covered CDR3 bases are TGTGCCAGCAGCTTAATTGGCGGACAGGGCACAGATACG. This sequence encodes CASSLIGGQGTDT. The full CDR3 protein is CASSLIGGQGTDTQYF.

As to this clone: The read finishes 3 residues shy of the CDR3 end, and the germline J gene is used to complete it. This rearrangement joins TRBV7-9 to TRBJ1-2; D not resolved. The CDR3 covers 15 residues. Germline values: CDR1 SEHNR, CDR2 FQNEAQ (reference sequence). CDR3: CASSPQTRPPYDYTF. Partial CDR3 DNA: TGTGCCAGCAGCCCCCAGACCAGGCCACCCTACGAC.

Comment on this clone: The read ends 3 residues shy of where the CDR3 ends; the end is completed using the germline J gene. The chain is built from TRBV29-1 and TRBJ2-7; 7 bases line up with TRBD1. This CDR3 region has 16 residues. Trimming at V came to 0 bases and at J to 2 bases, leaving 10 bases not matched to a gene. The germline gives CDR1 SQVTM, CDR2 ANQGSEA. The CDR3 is CSVEDNRGPTPYEQYF. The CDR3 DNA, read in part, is TGCAGCGTTGAAGATAACAGGGGACCAACACCCTACGAG.

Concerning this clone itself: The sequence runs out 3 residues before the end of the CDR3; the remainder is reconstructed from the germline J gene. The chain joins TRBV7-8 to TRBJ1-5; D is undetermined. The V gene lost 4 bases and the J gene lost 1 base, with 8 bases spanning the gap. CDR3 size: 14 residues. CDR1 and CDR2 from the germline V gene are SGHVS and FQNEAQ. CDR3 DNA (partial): TGTGCCAGCAGCTCAAAAAGGAGCAATCAGCCC. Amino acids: CASSSKRSNQP. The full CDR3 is CASSSKRSNQPQHF.

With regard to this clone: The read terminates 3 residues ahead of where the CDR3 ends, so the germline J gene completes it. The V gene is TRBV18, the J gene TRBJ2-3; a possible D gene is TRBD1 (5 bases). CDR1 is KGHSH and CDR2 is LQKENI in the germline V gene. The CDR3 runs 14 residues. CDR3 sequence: CASSPTEVNQPQYF. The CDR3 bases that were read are TGTGCCAGCTCACCGACAGAGGTTAATCAGCCG. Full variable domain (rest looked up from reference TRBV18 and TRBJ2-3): NAGVMQNPRHLVRRRGQEARLRCSPMKGHSHVYWYRQLPEEGLKFMVYLQKENIIDESGMPKERFSAEFPKEGPSILRIQQVVRGDSAAYFCASSPTEVNQPQYFGPGTRLTVL.

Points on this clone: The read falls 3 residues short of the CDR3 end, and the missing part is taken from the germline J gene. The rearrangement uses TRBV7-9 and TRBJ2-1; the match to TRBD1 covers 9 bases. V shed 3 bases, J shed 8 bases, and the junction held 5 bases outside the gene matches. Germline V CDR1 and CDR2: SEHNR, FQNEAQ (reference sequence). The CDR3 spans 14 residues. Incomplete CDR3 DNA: TGTGCCAGCAGCTTTGGGACAGGGCTCGATGAG. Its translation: CASSFGTGLDE. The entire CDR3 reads CASSFGTGLDEQFF.

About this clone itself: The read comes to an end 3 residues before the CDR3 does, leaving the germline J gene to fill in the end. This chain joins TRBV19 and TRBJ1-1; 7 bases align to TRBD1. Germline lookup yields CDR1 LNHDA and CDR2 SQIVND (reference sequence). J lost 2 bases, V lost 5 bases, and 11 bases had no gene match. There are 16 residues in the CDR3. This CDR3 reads CASSPRQGGSNTEAFF. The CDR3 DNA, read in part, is TGTGCCAGTAGTCCTCGACAGGGTGGGAGTAACACTGAA.

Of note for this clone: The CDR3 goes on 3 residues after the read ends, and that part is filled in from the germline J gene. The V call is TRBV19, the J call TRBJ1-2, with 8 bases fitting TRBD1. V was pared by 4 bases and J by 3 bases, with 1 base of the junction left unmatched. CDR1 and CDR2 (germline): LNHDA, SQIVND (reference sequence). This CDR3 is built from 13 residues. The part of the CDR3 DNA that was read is TGTGCCAGTAGTAAGACAGGGGACTATGGC. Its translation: CASSKTGDYG. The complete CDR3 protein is CASSKTGDYGYTF.

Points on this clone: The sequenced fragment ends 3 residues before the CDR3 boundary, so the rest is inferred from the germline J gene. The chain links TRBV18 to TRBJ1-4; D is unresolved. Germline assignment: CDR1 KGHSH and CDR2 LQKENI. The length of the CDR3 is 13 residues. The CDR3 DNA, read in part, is TGTGCCAGCTCACCTAGTGAGAGAAGTGGA. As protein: CASSPSERSG. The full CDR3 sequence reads CASSPSERSGLFF. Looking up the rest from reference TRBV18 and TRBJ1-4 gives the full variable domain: NAGVMQNPRHLVRRRGQEARLRCSPMKGHSHVYWYRQLPEEGLKFMVYLQKENIIDESGMPKERFSAEFPKEGPSILRIQQVVRGDSAAYFCASSPSERSGLFFGSGTQLSVL.

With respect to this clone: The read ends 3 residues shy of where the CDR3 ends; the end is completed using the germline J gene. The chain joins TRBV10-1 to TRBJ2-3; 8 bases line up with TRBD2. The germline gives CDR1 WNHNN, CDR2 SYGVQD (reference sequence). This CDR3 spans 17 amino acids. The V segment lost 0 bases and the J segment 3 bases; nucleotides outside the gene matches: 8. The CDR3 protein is CASSESTSGGRTDTQYF. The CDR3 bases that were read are TGCGCCAGCAGTGAGTCAACTAGCGGAGGGCGAACAGATACG.

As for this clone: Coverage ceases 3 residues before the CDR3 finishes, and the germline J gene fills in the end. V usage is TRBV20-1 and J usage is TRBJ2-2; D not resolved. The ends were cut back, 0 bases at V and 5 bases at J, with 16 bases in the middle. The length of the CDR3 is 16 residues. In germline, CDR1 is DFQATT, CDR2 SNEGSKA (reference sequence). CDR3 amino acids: CSARDNRLPITGELFF. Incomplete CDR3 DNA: TGCAGTGCTAGAGATAATAGACTTCCTATAACCGGGGAG.

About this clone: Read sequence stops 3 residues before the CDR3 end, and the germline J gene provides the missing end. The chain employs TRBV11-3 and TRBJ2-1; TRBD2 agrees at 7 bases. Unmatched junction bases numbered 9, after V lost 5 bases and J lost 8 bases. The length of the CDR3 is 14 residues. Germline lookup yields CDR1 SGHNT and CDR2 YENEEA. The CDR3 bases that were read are TGTGCCAGCAGCCCTTTCGGGGGGTGGGATGAG. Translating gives CASSPFGGWDE. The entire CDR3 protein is CASSPFGGWDEQFF.

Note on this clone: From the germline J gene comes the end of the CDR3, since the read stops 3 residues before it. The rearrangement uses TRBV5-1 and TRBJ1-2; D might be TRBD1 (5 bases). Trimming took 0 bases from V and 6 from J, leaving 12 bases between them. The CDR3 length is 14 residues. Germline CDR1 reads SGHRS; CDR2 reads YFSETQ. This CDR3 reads CASSLDRPGDGYTF. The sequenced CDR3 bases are TGCGCCAGCAGCTTGGACAGGCCTGGCGATGGC.

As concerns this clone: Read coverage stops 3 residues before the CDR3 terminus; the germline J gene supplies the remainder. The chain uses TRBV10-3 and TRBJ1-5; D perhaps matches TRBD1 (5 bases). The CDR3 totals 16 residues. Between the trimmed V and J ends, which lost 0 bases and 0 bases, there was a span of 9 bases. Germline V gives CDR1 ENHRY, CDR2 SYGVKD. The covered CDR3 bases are TGTGCCATCAGTGAGTCGACAGCTCTTAGCAATCAGCCC. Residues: CAISESTALSNQP. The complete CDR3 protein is CAISESTALSNQPQHF.

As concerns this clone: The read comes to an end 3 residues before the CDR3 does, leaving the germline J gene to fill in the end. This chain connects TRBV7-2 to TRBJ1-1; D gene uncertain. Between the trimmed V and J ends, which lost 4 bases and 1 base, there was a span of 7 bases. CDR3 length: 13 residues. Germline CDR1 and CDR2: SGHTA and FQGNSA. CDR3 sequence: CASSSQWNTEAFF. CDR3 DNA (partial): TGTGCCAGCAGCTCACAGTGGAACACTGAA. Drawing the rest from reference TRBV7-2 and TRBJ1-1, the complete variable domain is GAGVSQSPSNKVTEKGKDVELRCDPISGHTALYWYRQSLGQGLEFLIYFQGNSAPDKSGLPSDRFSAERTGGSVSTLTIQRTQQEDSAVYLCASSSQWNTEAFFGQGTRLTVV.

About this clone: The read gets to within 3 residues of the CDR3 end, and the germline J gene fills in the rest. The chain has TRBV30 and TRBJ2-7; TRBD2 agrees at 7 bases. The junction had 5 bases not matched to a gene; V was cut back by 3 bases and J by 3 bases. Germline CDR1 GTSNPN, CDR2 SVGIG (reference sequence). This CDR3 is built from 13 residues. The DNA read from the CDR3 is TGTGCCTGGAGAGGGCTAGCGGACTACGAG. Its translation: CAWRGLADYE. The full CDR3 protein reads CAWRGLADYEQYF.

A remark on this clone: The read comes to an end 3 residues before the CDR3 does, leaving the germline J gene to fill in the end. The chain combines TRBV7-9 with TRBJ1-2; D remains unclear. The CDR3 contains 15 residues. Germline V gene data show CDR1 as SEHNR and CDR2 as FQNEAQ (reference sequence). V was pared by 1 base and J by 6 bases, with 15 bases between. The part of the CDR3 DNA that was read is TGTGCCAGCAGCTTAGAACTAGCGGGGATTGATGGC. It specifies CASSLELAGIDG. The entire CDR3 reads CASSLELAGIDGYTF.

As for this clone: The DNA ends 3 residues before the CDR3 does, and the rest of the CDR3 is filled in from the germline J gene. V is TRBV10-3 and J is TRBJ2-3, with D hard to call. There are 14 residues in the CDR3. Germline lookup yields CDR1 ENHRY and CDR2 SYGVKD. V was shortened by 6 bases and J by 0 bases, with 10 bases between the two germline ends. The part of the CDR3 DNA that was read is TGTGCCATCAGGTCGTTCTCTAGCACAGATACG. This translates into CAIRSFSSTDT. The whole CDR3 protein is CAIRSFSSTDTQYF.

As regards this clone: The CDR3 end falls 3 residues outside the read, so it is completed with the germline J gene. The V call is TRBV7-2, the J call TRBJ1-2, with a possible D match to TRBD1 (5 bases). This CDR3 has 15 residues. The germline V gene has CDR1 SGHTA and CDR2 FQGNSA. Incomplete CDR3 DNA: TGTGCCAGCACCCCGGGACTAGCGGGATACAATGAC. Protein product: CASTPGLAGYND. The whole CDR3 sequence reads CASTPGLAGYNDYTF.

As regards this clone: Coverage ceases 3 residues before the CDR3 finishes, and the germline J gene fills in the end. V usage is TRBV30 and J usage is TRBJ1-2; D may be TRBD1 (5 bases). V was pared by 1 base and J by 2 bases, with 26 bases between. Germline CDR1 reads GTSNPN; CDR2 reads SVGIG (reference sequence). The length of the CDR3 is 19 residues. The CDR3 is CAWSDPISGVGRANYGYTF. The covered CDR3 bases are TGTGCCTGGAGTGACCCTATTTCGGGAGTTGGCAGGGCCAACTATGGC.

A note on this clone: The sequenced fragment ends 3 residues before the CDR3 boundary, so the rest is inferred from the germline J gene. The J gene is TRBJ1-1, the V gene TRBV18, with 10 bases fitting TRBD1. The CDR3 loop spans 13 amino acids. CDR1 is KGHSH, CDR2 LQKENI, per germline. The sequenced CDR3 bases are TGTGCCAGCTCACCTTGGGACAGGGGAGAA. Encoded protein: CASSPWDRGE. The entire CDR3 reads CASSPWDRGEAFF.

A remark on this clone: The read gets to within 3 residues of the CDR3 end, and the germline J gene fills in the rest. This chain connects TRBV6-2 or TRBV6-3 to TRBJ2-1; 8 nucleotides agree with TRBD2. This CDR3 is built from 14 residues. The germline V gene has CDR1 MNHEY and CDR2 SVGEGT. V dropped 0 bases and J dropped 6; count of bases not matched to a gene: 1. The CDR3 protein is CASSYSAGGNEQFF. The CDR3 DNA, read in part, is TGTGCCAGCAGTTACTCGGCGGGGGGCAATGAG.

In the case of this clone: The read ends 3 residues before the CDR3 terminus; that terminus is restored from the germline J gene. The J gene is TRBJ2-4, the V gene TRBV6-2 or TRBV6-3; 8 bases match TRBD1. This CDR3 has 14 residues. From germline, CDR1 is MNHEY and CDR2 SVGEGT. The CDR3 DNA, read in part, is TGTGCCAGCAGTACCCGGACAGGGAACTATGGT. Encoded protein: CASSTRTGNYG. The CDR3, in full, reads CASSTRTGNYGQYF.